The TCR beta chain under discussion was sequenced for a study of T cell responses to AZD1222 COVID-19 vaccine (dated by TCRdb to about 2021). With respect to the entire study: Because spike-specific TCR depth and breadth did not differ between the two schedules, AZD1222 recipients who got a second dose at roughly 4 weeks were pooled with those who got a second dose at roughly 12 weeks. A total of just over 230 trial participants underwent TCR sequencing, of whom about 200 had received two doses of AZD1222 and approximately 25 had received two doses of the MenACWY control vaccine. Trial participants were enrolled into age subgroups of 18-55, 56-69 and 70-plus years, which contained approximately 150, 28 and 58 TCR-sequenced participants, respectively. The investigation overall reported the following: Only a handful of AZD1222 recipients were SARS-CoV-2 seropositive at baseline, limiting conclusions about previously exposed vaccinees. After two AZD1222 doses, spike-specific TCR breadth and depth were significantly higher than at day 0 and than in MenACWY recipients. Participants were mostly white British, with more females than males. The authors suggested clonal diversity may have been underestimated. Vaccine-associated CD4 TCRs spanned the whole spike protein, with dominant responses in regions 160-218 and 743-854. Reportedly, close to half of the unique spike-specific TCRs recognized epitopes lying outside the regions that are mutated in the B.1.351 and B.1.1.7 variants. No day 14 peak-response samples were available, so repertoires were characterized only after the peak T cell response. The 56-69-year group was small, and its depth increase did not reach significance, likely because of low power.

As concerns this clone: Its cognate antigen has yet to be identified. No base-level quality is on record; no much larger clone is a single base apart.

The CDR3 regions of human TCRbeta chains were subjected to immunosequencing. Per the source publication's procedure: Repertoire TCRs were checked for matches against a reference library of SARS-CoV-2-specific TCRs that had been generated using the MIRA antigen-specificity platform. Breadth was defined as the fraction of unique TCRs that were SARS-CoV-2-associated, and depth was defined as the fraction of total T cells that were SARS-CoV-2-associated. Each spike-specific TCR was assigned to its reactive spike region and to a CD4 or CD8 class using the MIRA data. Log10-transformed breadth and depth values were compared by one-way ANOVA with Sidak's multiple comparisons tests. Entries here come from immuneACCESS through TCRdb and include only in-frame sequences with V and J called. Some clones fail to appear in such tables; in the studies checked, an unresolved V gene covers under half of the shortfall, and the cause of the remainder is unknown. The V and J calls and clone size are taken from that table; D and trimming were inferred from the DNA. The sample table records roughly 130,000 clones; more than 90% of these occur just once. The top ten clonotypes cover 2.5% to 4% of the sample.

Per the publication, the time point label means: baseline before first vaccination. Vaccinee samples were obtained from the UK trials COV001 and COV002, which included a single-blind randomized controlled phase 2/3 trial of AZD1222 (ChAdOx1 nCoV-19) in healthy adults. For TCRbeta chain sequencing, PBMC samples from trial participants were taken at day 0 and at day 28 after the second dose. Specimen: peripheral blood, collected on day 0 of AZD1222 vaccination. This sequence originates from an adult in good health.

The sequence in DNA is TGTGCCAGCAGCTTCACCCCGGGACTGCTTAATTCACCCCTCCACTTT. The translation is CASSFTPGLLNSPLHF. The rearranged segments are TRBV5-8 and TRBJ1-6; the D segment could be TRBD1, given 5 matching bases. Reading from cysteine to phenylalanine, the CDR3 counts 16 amino acids. The read is trimmed to its CDR3 DNA, 48 bases read in frame from base 1. The junction carries 15 bases between V and J, which are trimmed by 2 bases and 6 bases respectively. CDR1 and CDR2 are read off the germline V gene as SGHTS and YDEGEE.